This passage covers 25 T cell receptor beta chains from one sample sequenced in a study of blood T cell repertoires in COVID-19. Data came from immunoSEQ multiplex PCR; TCRdb stores just in-frame clones and leaves some out. The sample has 350,000 to 550,000 clones, around 88% seen once. Sequenced input: peripheral blood. The source is a woman aged 25 to 39 with acute or convalescent COVID-19.

The CDR3 reads CASSSTVTGTSGGGYQETQYF. In DNA form, the CDR3 reads TGTGCCAGCAGCTCTACAGTTACCGGGACTAGCGGGGGGGGGTACCAAGAGACCCAGTACTTC. This chain uses TRBV7-6 with TRBJ2-5; 16 bases agree with TRBD2. This CDR3 region has 21 residues. The V segment lost 4 bases and the J segment 0 bases; nucleotides outside the gene matches: 14. Germline loops: CDR1 SGHVS, CDR2 FNYEAQ.

This clone was seen just once. The rearrangement links TRBV5-1 to TRBJ1-6, with 7 positions matching TRBD1. With V trimmed by 3 bases and J by 7 bases, 7 bases remained unmatched. Germline V CDR1 and CDR2: SGHRS, YFSETQ. CDR3 size: 15 residues. This chain's CDR3 is CASSSSSGQNSPLHF. In DNA, the CDR3 is TGCGCCAGCAGCTCCTCCTCGGGACAGAATTCACCCCTCCACTTT.

In nucleotides, the CDR3 is TGTGCCAGCTCACCATACCGGGACAGTAATGAAGCTTTCTTT. Its translation is CASSPYRDSNEAFF. The chain joins TRBV18 to TRBJ1-1, with 7 bases fitting TRBD1. V lost 2 bases and J lost 7; bases outside the gene matches: 7. Germline-derived CDR1 and CDR2 are KGHSH and LQKENI. The CDR3 has 14 amino acids.

This clone was observed a single time. J is TRBJ2-3 and V is TRBV7-9, with 8 bases fitting TRBD2. Germline loops: CDR1 SEHNR, CDR2 FQNEAQ (reference sequence). V was clipped by 1 base and J by 3 bases; unmatched bases: 3. The CDR3 consists of 15 residues. CDR3 DNA sequence: TGTGCCAGCAGCTTAGTACGGGGGGGTACAGATACGCAGTATTTT. Translating it yields CASSLVRGGTDTQYF.

This sequence joins TRBV6-2 or TRBV6-3 and TRBJ2-7, with a possible D match to TRBD2 (6 bases). Germline assignment: CDR1 MNHEY and CDR2 SVGEGT. The CDR3 loop spans 15 amino acids. The V end lost 3 bases, the J end lost 1 base, and 13 bases lay between the germline ends. CDR3 amino acids: CASSYLAGPSYEQYF. The CDR3 DNA sequence: TGTGCCAGCAGTTATCTGGCGGGGCCTTCCTACGAGCAGTACTTC.

This clone was counted once. V gene TRBV6-5 combines with J gene TRBJ1-5, with a possible D match to TRBD1 (5 bases). This CDR3 region has 16 residues. Germline CDR1 reads MNHEY; CDR2 reads SVGAGI. V lost 0 bases, J lost 5 bases, and 14 bases lay in between. The CDR3 loop reads CASSYSYIRVDQPQHF. DNA for the CDR3: TGTGCCAGCAGTTACTCGTACATCAGGGTCGATCAGCCCCAGCATTTT.

This clone was seen a few times. V and J are TRBV27 and TRBJ1-1; no reliable D call. Trimming left V 3 bases short and J 5 bases short, with 10 bases between. CDR1 and CDR2 from the germline V gene are MNHEY and SMNVEV (reference sequence). The CDR3 is made up of 13 amino acids. CDR3 nucleotides: TGTGCCAGCAGTTTTGCGGGGAGGACTGAAGCTTTCTTT. Encoded protein: CASSFAGRTEAFF.

The gene calls are TRBV18 and TRBJ2-5; a possible D gene is TRBD1 (6 bases). The CDR3 runs to 15 residues. The V end lost 1 base, the J end lost 4 bases, and 13 bases lay between the germline ends. The germline gives CDR1 KGHSH, CDR2 LQKENI. The DNA for the CDR3 is TGTGCCAGCTCACCACTTGCAGGGGTGGGAGAGACCCAGTACTTC. This translates into CASSPLAGVGETQYF.

CDR3 region: CASSLNGQGDGYTF. CDR3 coding DNA: TGTGCCAGCAGCTTAAACGGACAGGGCGATGGCTACACCTTC. The rearrangement uses TRBV28 and TRBJ1-2, with 8 bases matching TRBD1. This CDR3 region has 14 residues. Germline-derived CDR1 and CDR2 are MDHEN and SYDVKM. V dropped 6 bases and J dropped 6; count of bases not matched to a gene: 9.

The chain couples TRBV28 to TRBJ1-5; 8 nucleotides match TRBD1. The ends lost 4 bases at V and 1 base at J; junction bases unmatched: 3. Looked up from germline, CDR1 is MDHEN and CDR2 is SYDVKM. This CDR3 has 15 amino acids. CDR3 nucleotide sequence: TGTGCCAGCAGTTCAAGACAGGGGAGCAATCAGCCCCAGCATTTT. It encodes CASSSRQGSNQPQHF. Using reference TRBV28 and TRBJ1-5 for the parts outside the CDR3, the full variable domain is DVKVTQSSRYLVKRTGEKVFLECVQDMDHENMFWYRQDPGLGLRLIYFSYDVKMKEKGDIPEGYSVSREKKERFSLILESASTNQTSMYLCASSSRQGSNQPQHFGDGTRLSIL.

This chain links TRBV3-1 (or the pseudogene TRBV3-2) with TRBJ1-6, with unresolved D. The V gene's germline CDR1 is LGHDT and CDR2 YNNKEL (reference sequence). The CDR3 has 11 residues. V lost 3 bases and J 17 bases, leaving 11 bases between the germline ends. The CDR3 DNA follows: TGTGCCAGCAGCCACGGTAGGAGCGTCCACTTT. This sequence encodes CASSHGRSVHF.

The chain joins TRBV4-1 to TRBJ1-4; D gene ambiguous. The CDR3 extends over 15 amino acids. Trimming took 0 bases from V and 8 from J, leaving 13 bases between them. Germline CDR1 MGHRA, CDR2 YSYEKL. CDR3 nucleotides: TGCGCCAGCAGCCAAGATGTCACTAGAGGCGAAAAACTGTTTTTT. Its protein product is CASSQDVTRGEKLFF.

This clone was seen a handful of times. This chain links TRBV11-2 with TRBJ2-1; D may be TRBD1 (6 bases). Germline CDR1 SGHAT, CDR2 FQNNGV. This CDR3 spans 13 amino acids. Trimming took off 0 bases at V and 8 bases at J, with 8 bases between the two ends. CDR3 region: CASSLDRGDEQFF. The CDR3 DNA sequence: TGTGCCAGCAGCTTAGACAGGGGCGATGAGCAGTTCTTC.

This sequence joins TRBV4-1 and TRBJ2-7, with D maybe TRBD1 (6 bases). The germline CDR1 and CDR2 sequences are MGHRA and YSYEKL. Trimming removed 2 bases from V and 3 bases from J, with 11 bases in between. The CDR3 sequence is 14 residues long. The CDR3 region has the DNA TGCGCCAGCAGCCAACAGACAGGCTACTACGAGCAGTACTTC. This translates into CASSQQTGYYEQYF.

Notes on this clone: The same CDR3 arises from other DNA sequences in this sample as well. V usage is TRBV19 and J usage is TRBJ1-3; D possibly corresponds to TRBD1 (6 bases). From germline, CDR1 is LNHDA and CDR2 SQIVND (reference sequence). Trimming removed 5 bases from V and 1 base from J, with 9 bases in between. The CDR3 consists of 14 residues. The CDR3 loop reads CASSQGISGNTIYF. The CDR3 DNA sequence: TGTGCCAGTAGTCAGGGGATATCTGGAAACACCATATATTTT.

The chain carries TRBV30 and TRBJ2-3; 10 nucleotides match TRBD2. Germline V gives CDR1 GTSNPN, CDR2 SVGIG (reference sequence). This CDR3 has 17 residues. The V segment lost 0 bases and the J segment 2 bases; nucleotides outside the gene matches: 8. CDR3 in DNA: TGTGCCTGGAGTGTTCGTCTAGCGGGGGAGACCACAGATACGCAGTATTTT. Amino acids: CAWSVRLAGETTDTQYF.

This chain joins TRBV5-4 and TRBJ2-3, with 13 bases lining up with TRBD2. V shed 2 bases and J 0 bases; nucleotides not matched to a gene: 6. The CDR3 totals 18 residues. The V gene's germline CDR1 is SGHNT and CDR2 YYREEE (reference sequence). CDR3: CASSFKLAGGTSTDTQYF. The CDR3 region has the DNA TGTGCCAGCAGCTTTAAACTAGCGGGGGGGACTAGCACAGATACGCAGTATTTT.

The chain employs TRBV24-1 and TRBJ2-1; 7 nucleotides agree with TRBD2. V lost 4 bases to trimming and J lost 0 bases; unmatched junction nucleotides: 11. Germline V gene data show CDR1 as KGHDR and CDR2 as SFDVKD. The CDR3 runs to 18 residues. This chain's CDR3 is CATSDPGSGASSYNEQFF. DNA of the CDR3: TGTGCCACCAGTGACCCAGGGAGCGGGGCGAGCTCCTACAATGAGCAGTTCTTC.

The chain has TRBV27 and TRBJ2-1, with unresolved D. With 9 bases removed from V and 9 bases from J, the gap between germline ends came to 12 bases. Germline lookup yields CDR1 MNHEY and CDR2 SMNVEV (reference sequence). This CDR3 is built from 11 residues. The CDR3: CARRGSTEQFF. The CDR3 DNA reads as TGTGCCAGGAGAGGTAGCACTGAGCAGTTCTTC.

The chain recombines TRBV4-2 with TRBJ2-3; TRBD2 matches at 9 bases. V trimming: 1 base; J trimming: 2 bases; junction bases outside the gene matches: 7. Germline lookup yields CDR1 LGHNA and CDR2 YNFKEQ. The CDR3 contains 17 residues. This CDR3 reads CASSQGGGAQHTDTQYF. CDR3 coding DNA: TGTGCCAGCAGCCAAGGCGGGGGGGCCCAGCACACAGATACGCAGTATTTT.

The chain links TRBV2 to TRBJ2-4, with D perhaps matching TRBD1 (7 bases). V lost 6 bases, J lost 0 bases, and 12 bases lay in between. The germline gives CDR1 SNHLY, CDR2 FYNNEI. This CDR3 spans 15 amino acids. CDR3 nucleotide sequence: TGTGCCAGCAGCTTCCAGGGGGGAGCCAAAAACATTCAGTACTTC. The encoded protein is CASSFQGGAKNIQYF. The whole variable domain, remainder taken from reference TRBV2 and TRBJ2-4, is EPEVTQTPSHQVTQMGQEVILRCVPISNHLYFYWYRQILGQKVEFLVSFYNNEISEKSEIFDDQFSVERPDGSNFTLKIRSTKLEDSAMYFCASSFQGGAKNIQYFGAGTRLSVL.

The CDR3 loop reads CASSPHRDPMNTEAFF. The CDR3 bases are TGTGCCAGCAGTCCCCACAGGGATCCAATGAACACTGAAGCTTTCTTT. V gene TRBV27 combines with J gene TRBJ1-1; a possible D gene is TRBD1 (6 bases). The CDR3 loop spans 16 amino acids. The germline gives CDR1 MNHEY, CDR2 SMNVEV (reference sequence). The ends were cut back, 5 bases at V and 0 bases at J, with 16 bases in the middle.

The V and J genes are TRBV11-2 and TRBJ2-7, with 7 nucleotides matching TRBD1. The CDR3 loop spans 15 amino acids. Germline CDR1 reads SGHAT; CDR2 reads FQNNGV. V lost 4 bases to trimming and J lost 0 bases; unmatched junction nucleotides: 6. The CDR3: CASSYRQGPSYEQYF. In nucleotides, the CDR3 is TGTGCCAGCAGCTACCGACAGGGACCCTCCTACGAGCAGTACTTC. Supplemented by reference TRBV11-2 and TRBJ2-7, the full variable domain reads EAGVAQSPRYKIIEKRQSVAFWCNPISGHATLYWYQQILGQGPKLLIQFQNNGVVDDSQLPKDRFSAERLKGVDSTLKIQPAKLEDSAVYLCASSYRQGPSYEQYFGPGTRLTVT.

The chain uses TRBV4-1 and TRBJ1-2, with a tentative D call TRBD1 (6 bases). The length of the CDR3 is 15 residues. With 4 bases removed from V and 3 bases from J, the gap between germline ends came to 15 bases. Germline-derived CDR1 and CDR2 are MGHRA and YSYEKL. CDR3 sequence (DNA): TGCGCCAGCAGCCTTGAGACAGGAGAGGACTATGGCTACACCTTC. Protein: CASSLETGEDYGYTF.

CDR3 in amino acids: CASSDTGQGATEAFF. Here the CDR3 DNA reads TGTGCCAGCAGCGACACGGGACAGGGGGCAACTGAAGCTTTCTTT. The chain employs TRBV5-5 and TRBJ1-1, with 12 bases identical to TRBD1. The germline gives CDR1 SGHKS, CDR2 YYEKEE (reference sequence). Losses at the gene ends were 4 bases for V and 5 bases for J; bases not matched to a gene: 6. This CDR3 has 15 amino acids. Supplemented by reference TRBV5-5 and TRBJ1-1, the full variable domain reads DAGVTQSPTHLIKTRGQQVTLRCSPISGHKSVSWYQQVLGQGPQFIFQYYEKEERGRGNFPDRFSARQFPNYSSELNVNALLLGDSALYLCASSDTGQGATEAFFGQGTRLTVV.